The TCR beta chain described here comes from a study of read filtering for tumor transcriptome and immune sequencing. On the study more broadly: Whole-transcriptome libraries were prepared after DNase treatment. Study conclusions and caveats: Single-read clonotypes: 80% to 90% of IR-seq clonotypes (around 3.6% of reads), about 75% of RNA-seq clonotypes (roughly 49% of reads). Without single-read clonotypes, shared clonotype proportions correlated more between IR-seq and RNA-seq.

This CDR3 has 14 residues. J lost 5 bases, V lost 8 bases, and 3 bases had no gene match. Germline V lookup: CDR1 SNHLY, CDR2 FYNNEI. Every patient had bone marrow sampled while the disease was active. From approximately 430 ng of RNA, a library with molecular barcoded alpha/delta and beta/gamma adaptors was made. Using its own MiXCR run on the reads, TCRdb lists one record per CDR3 protein. The sample has over 50,000 distinct CDR3 sequences; around 21% are singletons. This clonotype was detected many times. Its antigen is not identified. The sequenced sample was a population of CD138-negative cells sorted from bone marrow. V usage is TRBV2 and J usage is TRBJ2-1; 13 positions match TRBD2. The receptor was isolated from a donor over 35 with multiple myeloma. In DNA form, the CDR3 reads TGTGCCAGCGAGGGACTAGCGGGGAACAATGAGCAGTTCTTC. The encoded protein is CASEGLAGNNEQFF.